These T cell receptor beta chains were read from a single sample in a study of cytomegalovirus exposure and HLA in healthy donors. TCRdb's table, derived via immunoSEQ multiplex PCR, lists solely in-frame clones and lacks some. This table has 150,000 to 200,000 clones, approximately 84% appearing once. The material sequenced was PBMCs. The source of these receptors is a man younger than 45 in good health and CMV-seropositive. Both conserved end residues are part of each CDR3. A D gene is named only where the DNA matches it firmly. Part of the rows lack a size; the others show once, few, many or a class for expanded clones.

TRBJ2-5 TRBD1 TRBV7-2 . CASSLTGQGWETQYF TGTGCCAGCAGCTTAACCGGACAGGGGTGGGAGACCCAGTACTTC
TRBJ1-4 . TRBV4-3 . CASSQDLATNEKLFF TGCGCCAGCAGCCAAGATCTTGCAACTAATGAAAAACTGTTTTTT
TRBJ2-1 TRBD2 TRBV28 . CASSFSGLVLQEQFF TGTGCCAGCAGTTTTTCGGGACTAGTCCTTCAAGAGCAGTTCTTC
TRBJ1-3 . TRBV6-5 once CASSTDSSGNTIYF TGTGCCAGCAGTACCGACAGCTCTGGAAACACCATATATTTT
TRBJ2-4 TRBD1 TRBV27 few CASRRTGGEGIQYF TGTGCCAGCAGGAGGACAGGGGGCGAGGGCATTCAGTACTTC
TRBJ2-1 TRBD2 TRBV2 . CASIPGTSGSRNEQFF TGTGCCAGCATCCCCGGGACTAGCGGGAGCAGGAATGAGCAGTTCTTC
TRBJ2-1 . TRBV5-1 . CASSLVGGDYNEQFF TGCGCCAGCAGCCTAGTTGGCGGGGACTACAATGAGCAGTTCTTC
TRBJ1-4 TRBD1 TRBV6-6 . CASREGGSNEKLFF TGTGCCAGCAGAGAAGGGGGCAGTAATGAAAAACTGTTTTTT
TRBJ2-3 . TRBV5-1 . CASSFYRAEGTQYF TGCGCCAGCAGCTTTTACCGAGCGGAGGGTACGCAGTATTTT
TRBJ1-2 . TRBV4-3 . CASSQGIGANYGYTF TGCGCCAGCAGCCAAGGAATAGGAGCTAACTATGGCTACACCTTC
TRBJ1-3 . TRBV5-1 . CASGQIGGSGNTIYF TGCGCCAGCGGCCAAATCGGGGGCTCTGGAAACACCATATATTTT
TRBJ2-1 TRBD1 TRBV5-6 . CASSLVSFRQGAGDEQFF TGTGCCAGCAGCTTGGTATCGTTTCGGCAGGGGGCGGGTGATGAGCAGTTCTTC
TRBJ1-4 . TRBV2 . CASSEAPPRDKFRTLNEKLFF TGTGCCAGCAGTGAAGCTCCACCCCGGGACAAGTTTCGGACTCTTAATGAAAAACTGTTTTTT
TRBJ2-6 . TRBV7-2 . CASSSQGLPLGANVLTF TGTGCCAGCAGCTCTCAAGGACTCCCTCTGGGGGCCAACGTCCTGACTTTC
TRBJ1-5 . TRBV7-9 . CASSLQGAGQPQHF TGTGCCAGCAGCTTACAAGGGGCAGGACAGCCCCAGCATTTT
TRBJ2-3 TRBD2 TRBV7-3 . CASSPGLAVSTDTQYF TGTGCCAGCAGCCCGGGACTAGCGGTCAGCACAGATACGCAGTATTTT
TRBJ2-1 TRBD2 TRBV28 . CASGTSGYNEQFF TGTGCCAGCGGGACTAGCGGCTACAATGAGCAGTTCTTC
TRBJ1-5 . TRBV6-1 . CASGGYRNANQPQHF TGTGCCAGCGGGGGGTATCGCAATGCCAATCAGCCCCAGCATTTT
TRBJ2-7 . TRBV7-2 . CASSSPGYEQYF TGTGCCAGCAGCTCCCCCGGCTACGAGCAGTACTTC
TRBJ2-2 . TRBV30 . CAWTRTATGELFF TGTGCCTGGACACGGACAGCGACCGGGGAGCTGTTTTTT
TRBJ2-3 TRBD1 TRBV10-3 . CAISEKLQGTDTQYF TGTGCCATCAGTGAGAAACTACAGGGGACAGATACGCAGTATTTT
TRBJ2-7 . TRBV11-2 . CASSLGLSEQYF TGTGCCAGCAGCCTGGGACTGTCAGAGCAGTACTTC
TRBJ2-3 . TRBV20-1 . CSARAGGVYF TGCAGTGCTAGAGCCGGCGGTGTCTATTTT
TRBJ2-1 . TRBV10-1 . CASSDPSASYNEQFF TGCGCCAGCAGTGATCCTAGCGCTTCCTACAATGAGCAGTTCTTC
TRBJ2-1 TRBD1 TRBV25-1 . CASSPTGTANNEQFF TGTGCCAGCAGCCCCACCGGGACAGCTAACAATGAGCAGTTCTTC
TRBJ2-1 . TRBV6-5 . CASSYLLDFTKGRQFF TGTGCCAGCAGTTACCTGCTGGACTTCACCAAAGGCAGGCAGTTCTTC
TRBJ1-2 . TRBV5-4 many CASSAVLTTNYGYTF TGTGCCAGCAGCGCGGTTCTTACGACTAACTATGGCTACACCTTC
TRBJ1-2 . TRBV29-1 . CSVEQQGSGYTF TGCAGCGTTGAGCAACAGGGAAGCGGCTACACCTTC
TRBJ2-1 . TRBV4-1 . CASSFDRGNEQFF TGCGCCAGCAGCTTTGATAGGGGCAATGAGCAGTTCTTC
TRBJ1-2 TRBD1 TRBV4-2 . CASSQVDPGQGGYGYTF TGTGCCAGCAGCCAGGTCGACCCGGGACAGGGGGGCTATGGCTACACCTTC
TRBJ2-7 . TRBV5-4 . CASSFWGGRGEQYF TGTGCCAGCAGCTTCTGGGGGGGCAGGGGCGAGCAGTACTTC
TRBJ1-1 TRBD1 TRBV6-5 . CASREDRDRTEAFF TGTGCCAGCAGGGAAGACAGGGATAGAACTGAAGCTTTCTTT
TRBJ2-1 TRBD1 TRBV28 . CASSSRTGENEQFF TGTGCCAGCAGTTCTCGGACAGGGGAGAATGAGCAGTTCTTC
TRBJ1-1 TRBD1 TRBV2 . CASTETGGAFF TGTGCCAGCACCGAAACAGGGGGAGCTTTCTTT
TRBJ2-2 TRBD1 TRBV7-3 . CASSLTGTANTGELFF TGTGCCAGCAGCTTAACGGGGACAGCTAACACCGGGGAGCTGTTTTTT
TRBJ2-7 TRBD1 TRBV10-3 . CAISEEGQGVTYEQYF TGTGCCATCAGTGAGGAGGGGCAGGGGGTAACCTACGAGCAGTACTTC
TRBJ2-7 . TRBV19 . CASGNRDVHEQYF TGTGCCAGTGGAAACAGGGACGTCCACGAGCAGTACTTC